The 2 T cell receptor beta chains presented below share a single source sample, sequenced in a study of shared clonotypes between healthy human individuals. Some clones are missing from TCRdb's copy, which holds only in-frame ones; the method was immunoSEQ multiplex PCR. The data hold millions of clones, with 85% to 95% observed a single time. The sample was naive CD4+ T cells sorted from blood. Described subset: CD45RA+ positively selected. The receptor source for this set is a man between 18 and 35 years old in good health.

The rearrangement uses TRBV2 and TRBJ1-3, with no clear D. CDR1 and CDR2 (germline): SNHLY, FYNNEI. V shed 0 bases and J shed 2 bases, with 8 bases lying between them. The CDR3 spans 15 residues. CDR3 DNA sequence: TGTGCCAGCAGTGAAGCGGAGTTTCCTGGAAACACCATATATTTT. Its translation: CASSEAEFPGNTIYF.

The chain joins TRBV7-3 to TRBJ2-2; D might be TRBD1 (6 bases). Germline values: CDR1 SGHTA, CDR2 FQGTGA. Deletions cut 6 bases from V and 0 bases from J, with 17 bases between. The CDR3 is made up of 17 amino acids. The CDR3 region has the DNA TGTGCCAGCAGTCTGGACAGTTCAAAGGCGAACACCGGGGAGCTGTTTTTT. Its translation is CASSLDSSKANTGELFF.